The rows below give T cell receptor beta chains drawn from one sample of a study of blood T cells in healthy people across ages. TCRdb re-analysed the 5' RACE reads in MiXCR, keeping a single row per CDR3 protein. This table has about 1.5 million distinct CDR3 sequences, 35% to 45% appearing once. The sample comprised blood. The receptors were sampled from a woman younger than 30 in good health. Each CDR3 is given with its conserved first and last residue. Fields, in order: D gene, J gene, clone size, V gene, CDR3 protein, CDR3 DNA. D genes are given only for firm matches. The size of a clone is reported for some rows only, either as once, few or many, or as a class for expanded clones.

d_call: .; j_call: TRBJ1-1; clone_size: once; v_call: TRBV20-1; cdr3_aa: CSAPERGNTEAFF; cdr3_nt: TGCAGTGCGCCCGAAAGGGGAAACACTGAAGCTTTCTTT
d_call: TRBD2; j_call: TRBJ2-5; clone_size: .; v_call: TRBV3-1; cdr3_aa: CASSPRLAGVVETQYF; cdr3_nt: TGTGCCAGCAGCCCCAGACTAGCGGGAGTAGTAGAGACCCAGTACTTC
d_call: TRBD1; j_call: TRBJ2-1; clone_size: .; v_call: TRBV11-2; cdr3_aa: CASSPPGQRLNEQFF; cdr3_nt: TGTGCCAGCAGCCCGCCGGGACAGAGACTCAATGAGCAGTTCTTC
d_call: .; j_call: TRBJ2-4; clone_size: few; v_call: TRBV29-1; cdr3_aa: CSPGATAKNIQYF; cdr3_nt: TGCAGCCCGGGGGCCACGGCCAAAAACATTCAGTACTTC
d_call: .; j_call: TRBJ2-4; clone_size: few; v_call: TRBV12-3/TRBV12-4; cdr3_aa: CASTPRGKAKNIQYF; cdr3_nt: TGTGCCAGCACCCCCCGGGGGAAGGCCAAAAACATTCAGTACTTC
d_call: .; j_call: TRBJ2-7; clone_size: .; v_call: TRBV6-2/TRBV6-3; cdr3_aa: CASSHLNEQYF; cdr3_nt: TGTGCCAGCTCCCATCTAAATGAGCAGTACTTC
d_call: .; j_call: TRBJ2-7; clone_size: .; v_call: TRBV4-3; cdr3_aa: CASSQGLGGSYNEQYF; cdr3_nt: TGCGCCAGCAGCCAAGGCCTAGGAGGCTCCTACAATGAGCAGTACTTC
d_call: TRBD1; j_call: TRBJ1-6; clone_size: .; v_call: TRBV20-1; cdr3_aa: CSAPSGTGTNSPLHF; cdr3_nt: TGCAGTGCCCCCTCCGGGACAGGAACTAATTCACCCCTCCACTTT
d_call: .; j_call: TRBJ2-1; clone_size: .; v_call: TRBV15; cdr3_aa: CATSSDLSSYNEQFF; cdr3_nt: TGTGCCACCAGCAGCGACCTTAGCTCCTACAATGAGCAGTTCTTC
d_call: .; j_call: TRBJ2-7; clone_size: few; v_call: TRBV3-1; cdr3_aa: CASSQDRSKVGHEQYF; cdr3_nt: TGTGCCAGCAGCCAAGATAGGTCGAAGGTTGGCCACGAGCAGTACTTC
d_call: .; j_call: TRBJ2-7; clone_size: .; v_call: TRBV6-1; cdr3_aa: CASSAGTYSYEQYF; cdr3_nt: TGTGCCAGCTCAGCCGGGACATACTCCTACGAGCAGTACTTC
d_call: TRBD2; j_call: TRBJ2-5; clone_size: .; v_call: TRBV12-3/TRBV12-4; cdr3_aa: CASSFLAGGNEQYF; cdr3_nt: TGTGCCAGCAGTTTCCTAGCGGGGGGGAATGAGCAGTACTTC
d_call: TRBD2; j_call: TRBJ2-7; clone_size: .; v_call: TRBV6-5; cdr3_aa: CASGKLALSSYNEQYF; cdr3_nt: TGTGCCAGTGGAAAACTAGCGTTGAGCTCCTACAATGAGCAGTACTTC
d_call: TRBD1; j_call: TRBJ1-2; clone_size: many; v_call: TRBV6-5; cdr3_aa: CASSRDRGYGYTF; cdr3_nt: TGTGCCAGCAGCCGGGACAGGGGCTATGGCTACACCTTC
d_call: .; j_call: TRBJ1-5; clone_size: .; v_call: TRBV27; cdr3_aa: CASSSSRHPNQPQHF; cdr3_nt: TGTGCCAGCAGTTCCTCCCGGCACCCAAATCAGCCCCAGCATTTT
d_call: .; j_call: TRBJ2-3; clone_size: .; v_call: TRBV4-3; cdr3_aa: CASSQDQARNVADTQYF; cdr3_nt: TGCGCCAGCAGCCAAGATCAGGCTAGGAATGTTGCAGATACGCAGTATTTT
d_call: .; j_call: TRBJ2-1; clone_size: .; v_call: TRBV11-3; cdr3_aa: CASSSVVGSYNEQFF; cdr3_nt: TGTGCCAGCAGCTCAGTGGTCGGCTCCTACAATGAGCAGTTCTTC
d_call: .; j_call: TRBJ2-7; clone_size: .; v_call: TRBV28; cdr3_aa: CASSPPSFLAYEQYF; cdr3_nt: TGTGCCAGCAGTCCGCCCAGCTTTCTTGCCTACGAGCAGTACTTC
d_call: .; j_call: TRBJ2-1; clone_size: few; v_call: TRBV2; cdr3_aa: CASSADSPGEFF; cdr3_nt: TGTGCCAGCAGTGCCGACTCTCCTGGCGAGTTCTTC
d_call: .; j_call: TRBJ2-5; clone_size: few; v_call: TRBV5-5; cdr3_aa: CASSLTSLETQYF; cdr3_nt: TGTGCCAGCAGCTTGACTAGCTTGGAGACCCAGTACTTC
d_call: TRBD2; j_call: TRBJ2-7; clone_size: .; v_call: TRBV10-3; cdr3_aa: CAIRTIAGETYNEQYF; cdr3_nt: TGTGCCATCAGGACAATAGCGGGGGAGACCTACAATGAGCAGTACTTC
d_call: TRBD1; j_call: TRBJ2-1; clone_size: .; v_call: TRBV10-3; cdr3_aa: CAISEPGTGGGNEQFF; cdr3_nt: TGTGCCATCAGTGAGCCCGGGACAGGAGGGGGCAATGAGCAGTTCTTC
d_call: .; j_call: TRBJ1-2; clone_size: many; v_call: TRBV5-1; cdr3_aa: CATRTSDYGYTF; cdr3_nt: TGCGCCACCAGGACGTCTGACTATGGCTACACCTTC
d_call: .; j_call: TRBJ2-3; clone_size: .; v_call: TRBV5-1; cdr3_aa: CASSPRQNQTDTQYF; cdr3_nt: TGCGCCAGCAGCCCACGACAGAATCAGACAGATACGCAGTATTTT
d_call: .; j_call: TRBJ1-2; clone_size: few; v_call: TRBV4-3; cdr3_aa: CASSQDIGFYGYTF; cdr3_nt: TGCGCCAGCAGCCAAGATATAGGGTTCTATGGCTACACCTTC
d_call: .; j_call: TRBJ1-1; clone_size: .; v_call: TRBV7-9; cdr3_aa: CASSPLIPYTEAFF; cdr3_nt: TGTGCCAGCAGCCCCCTCATCCCATACACTGAAGCTTTCTTT
d_call: .; j_call: TRBJ1-2; clone_size: once; v_call: TRBV7-9; cdr3_aa: CASRPPPGRGYGYTF; cdr3_nt: TGTGCCAGCCGACCCCCTCCCGGACGAGGATATGGCTACACCTTC
d_call: .; j_call: TRBJ2-1; clone_size: few; v_call: TRBV5-1; cdr3_aa: CASSLERTGLDEQFF; cdr3_nt: TGCGCCAGCAGCTTGGAGAGGACCGGTCTCGATGAGCAGTTCTTC
d_call: .; j_call: TRBJ2-1; clone_size: .; v_call: TRBV6-6; cdr3_aa: CASIRAQNNEQFF; cdr3_nt: TGTGCCAGCATTCGGGCCCAGAACAATGAGCAGTTCTTC
d_call: .; j_call: TRBJ2-2; clone_size: .; v_call: TRBV6-1; cdr3_aa: CASIPPSIGELFF; cdr3_nt: TGTGCCAGCATACCCCCTTCCATCGGGGAGCTGTTTTTT
d_call: TRBD1; j_call: TRBJ2-3; clone_size: few; v_call: TRBV29-1; cdr3_aa: CSVERRPGGGDTQYF; cdr3_nt: TGCAGCGTTGAACGCCGGCCAGGGGGTGGAGATACGCAGTATTTT
d_call: .; j_call: TRBJ2-1; clone_size: .; v_call: TRBV5-1; cdr3_aa: CASSPPGGGSEQFF; cdr3_nt: TGCGCCAGCAGCCCTCCGGGAGGGGGCAGTGAGCAGTTCTTC
d_call: TRBD1; j_call: TRBJ2-4; clone_size: once; v_call: TRBV2; cdr3_aa: CASRLQGAAKNIQYF; cdr3_nt: TGTGCCAGCAGGTTACAGGGGGCGGCCAAAAACATTCAGTACTTC
d_call: TRBD2; j_call: TRBJ2-2; clone_size: few; v_call: TRBV2; cdr3_aa: CASSLAGGSSLPVNTGELFF; cdr3_nt: TGTGCCAGCTCCTTAGCGGGGGGTTCTTCCCTTCCCGTAAACACCGGGGAGCTGTTTTTT
d_call: .; j_call: TRBJ2-7; clone_size: .; v_call: TRBV20-1; cdr3_aa: CSANNRADEQYF; cdr3_nt: TGCAGTGCTAACAACAGGGCAGACGAGCAGTACTTC
d_call: .; j_call: TRBJ2-7; clone_size: .; v_call: TRBV7-2; cdr3_aa: CASSPTYQGSYEQYF; cdr3_nt: TGTGCCAGCAGCCCCACCTATCAGGGGTCCTACGAGCAGTACTTC
d_call: TRBD1; j_call: TRBJ2-3; clone_size: .; v_call: TRBV4-3; cdr3_aa: CASSSQGQRTDTQYF; cdr3_nt: TGCGCCAGCAGCTCGCAGGGACAGCGCACAGATACGCAGTATTTT
d_call: .; j_call: TRBJ2-7; clone_size: few; v_call: TRBV6-2/TRBV6-3; cdr3_aa: CASRSDRYNEQYF; cdr3_nt: TGTGCCAGCAGATCAGACAGGTACAATGAGCAGTACTTC
d_call: .; j_call: TRBJ2-1; clone_size: .; v_call: TRBV4-3; cdr3_aa: CASSQTSWLYNEQFF; cdr3_nt: TGCGCCAGCAGCCAAACTAGCTGGCTATACAATGAGCAGTTCTTC
d_call: TRBD1; j_call: TRBJ1-2; clone_size: .; v_call: TRBV4-1; cdr3_aa: CASSQPPRQGGDYGYTF; cdr3_nt: TGCGCCAGCAGCCAACCACCCCGACAGGGAGGGGACTATGGCTACACCTTC
d_call: TRBD2; j_call: TRBJ2-7; clone_size: .; v_call: TRBV11-2; cdr3_aa: CASSPQAGFGYEQYF; cdr3_nt: TGTGCCAGCAGCCCTCAAGCGGGATTTGGGTACGAGCAGTACTTC
d_call: TRBD1; j_call: TRBJ2-3; clone_size: .; v_call: TRBV9; cdr3_aa: CASSVGDRRDTQYF; cdr3_nt: TGTGCCAGCAGCGTAGGGGACAGACGAGATACGCAGTATTTT
d_call: .; j_call: TRBJ1-4; clone_size: .; v_call: TRBV2; cdr3_aa: CASRPTSQGMRKLFF; cdr3_nt: TGTGCCAGCAGACCCACGAGTCAGGGAATGCGAAAACTGTTTTTT
d_call: .; j_call: TRBJ2-7; clone_size: .; v_call: TRBV6-2/TRBV6-3; cdr3_aa: CASSRPGTSTYEQYF; cdr3_nt: TGTGCCAGCAGTAGACCCGGGACTTCGACCTACGAGCAGTACTTC
d_call: .; j_call: TRBJ2-1; clone_size: .; v_call: TRBV7-3; cdr3_aa: CASSLGVGTGNNEQFF; cdr3_nt: TGTGCCAGCAGCTTAGGTGTTGGGACTGGAAACAATGAGCAGTTCTTC
d_call: .; j_call: TRBJ2-3; clone_size: .; v_call: TRBV9; cdr3_aa: CASSATGDSTDTQYF; cdr3_nt: TGTGCCAGCAGCGCGACGGGGGATAGCACAGATACGCAGTATTTT
d_call: .; j_call: TRBJ2-5; clone_size: .; v_call: TRBV9; cdr3_aa: CASSVGGGNQETQYF; cdr3_nt: TGTGCCAGCAGCGTTGGGGGCGGAAACCAAGAGACCCAGTACTTC
d_call: .; j_call: TRBJ2-1; clone_size: .; v_call: TRBV7-9; cdr3_aa: CASSFERVKFF; cdr3_nt: TGTGCCAGCAGCTTCGAGCGGGTGAAGTTCTTC
d_call: TRBD1; j_call: TRBJ2-7; clone_size: .; v_call: TRBV6-6; cdr3_aa: CASSYAPTGNLYEQYF; cdr3_nt: TGTGCCAGCAGTTACGCCCCGACAGGGAACCTCTACGAGCAGTACTTC
d_call: TRBD1; j_call: TRBJ2-1; clone_size: few; v_call: TRBV29-1; cdr3_aa: CSVERQGEQFF; cdr3_nt: TGCAGCGTGGAAAGACAGGGCGAGCAGTTCTTC
d_call: TRBD2; j_call: TRBJ2-7; clone_size: once; v_call: TRBV12-5; cdr3_aa: CASRSGRVEQYF; cdr3_nt: TGTGCTAGTCGAAGCGGGAGGGTTGAGCAGTACTTC
d_call: TRBD1; j_call: TRBJ2-3; clone_size: few; v_call: TRBV20-1; cdr3_aa: CSASETGTGFYTDTQYF; cdr3_nt: TGCAGTGCCAGCGAGACCGGGACAGGGTTTTACACAGATACGCAGTATTTT
d_call: .; j_call: TRBJ1-4; clone_size: .; v_call: TRBV7-9; cdr3_aa: CASSSTVDSPNEKLFF; cdr3_nt: TGTGCCAGCAGCTCCACAGTGGACAGTCCTAATGAAAAACTGTTTTTT
d_call: TRBD2; j_call: TRBJ2-3; clone_size: few; v_call: TRBV13; cdr3_aa: CASSRLGAGDNTDTQYF; cdr3_nt: TGTGCCAGCAGCCGCCTAGGGGCGGGGGATAACACAGATACGCAGTATTTT
d_call: TRBD2; j_call: TRBJ2-7; clone_size: .; v_call: TRBV20-1; cdr3_aa: CSARDRERGLYNEQYF; cdr3_nt: TGCAGTGCTAGAGATCGTGAGCGGGGGCTGTACAATGAGCAGTACTTC
d_call: TRBD1; j_call: TRBJ1-3; clone_size: .; v_call: TRBV20-1; cdr3_aa: CSAPDRDKMDDYRNTIYF; cdr3_nt: TGCAGTGCGCCCGACAGGGATAAGATGGACGACTACAGAAACACCATATATTTT